A selection of T cell receptor beta chains follows, all from one sample in a study of glioma-infiltrating T cells after dendritic cell vaccination. Sequencing used immunoSEQ multiplex PCR; TCRdb keeps in-frame clones, though not all of them. The sample carries almost 90,000 clones, roughly 87% recorded once. This specimen consisted of blood, obtained after dendritic cell vaccination. Receptor source: a human donor with glioblastoma. Both conserved end residues are part of each CDR3. A D gene is named only where the DNA matches it firmly. The listing skips clone size in some rows; elsewhere it reads once, few, many or a size class.

>TRBJ1-5|TRBV6-6|NA|TRBD1
TGTGCCAGCTGGGACAGTTATAGCAATCAGCCCCAGCATTTT
CASWDSYSNQPQHF
>TRBJ2-5|TRBV2|NA|TRBD1
TGTGCCAGCAGTCGGGACAGCCAAGAGACCCAGTACTTC
CASSRDSQETQYF
>TRBJ1-1|TRBV13|few|NA
TGTGCCAGCAGTGCGAGAACTGAAGCTTTCTTT
CASSARTEAFF
>TRBJ1-1|TRBV7-2|NA|TRBD1
TGTGCCAGCAGTTCGACAGGGCGAAACACTGAAGCTTTCTTT
CASSSTGRNTEAFF
>TRBJ2-7|TRBV10-2|many|TRBD1
TGCGCCAGCAGTGGTACCGGGACAGTGTACGAGCAGTACTTC
CASSGTGTVYEQYF
>TRBJ1-1|TRBV5-6|NA|NA
TGTGCCAGCAGCTTGCGCACTGAAGCTTTCTTT
CASSLRTEAFF
>TRBJ2-3|TRBV25-1|few|TRBD2
TGTGCCAGCAGCAGGACTAGCGGGGGCTACACAGATACGCAGTATTTT
CASSRTSGGYTDTQYF
>TRBJ2-7|TRBV6-1|NA|NA
TGTGCCAGCGGTGGGAGTTCCTACGAGCAGTACTTC
CASGGSSYEQYF
>TRBJ2-5|TRBV6-1|NA|TRBD1
TGTGCCAGCAAGCGGGACAGGGGAAGAGAGACCCAGTACTTC
CASKRDRGRETQYF
>TRBJ1-2|TRBV6-1|NA|NA
TGTGCCAGCAGTTCGAGGGAGGCGATTGACTACACCTTC
CASSSREAIDYTF
>TRBJ2-3|TRBV2|NA|NA
TGTGCCAGCAAGGAGCTAGTCACGCAGTATTTT
CASKELVTQYF
>TRBJ1-1|TRBV5-1|NA|TRBD1
TGCGCCAGCAGATCCGGACAGGGAGGGACTGAAGCTTTCTTT
CASRSGQGGTEAFF
>TRBJ1-1|TRBV30|once|NA
TGTGCCTGGAGTGTGGGGGGGGCCGGAGGTACAGCTTTCTTT
CAWSVGGAGGTAFF
>TRBJ1-2|TRBV29-1|NA|NA
TGCAGCGTTGAACAGAATGGCTACACCTTC
CSVEQNGYTF
>TRBJ2-2|TRBV9|NA|NA
TGTGCCAGCAGCGTAAGTGGGCCCGGCACCGGGGAGCTGTTTTTT
CASSVSGPGTGELFF
>TRBJ2-3|TRBV7-2|NA|TRBD2
TGTGCCAGCAGCATTTCAAGCGGGGGCCAAGGGGATACGCAGTATTTT
CASSISSGGQGDTQYF
>TRBJ2-3|TRBV5-4|few|NA
TGTGCCAGCAGCTGGGATGAGCGGGATACGCAGTATTTT
CASSWDERDTQYF
>TRBJ2-5|TRBV10-3|NA|TRBD1
TGTGCCAGCACACCGGGACAGGGGGCGAGGGCCCAGTACTTC
CASTPGQGARAQYF
>TRBJ2-2|TRBV5-6|few|NA
TGTGCCAGCAGGCTGGGGGGCACCGGGGAGCTGTTTTTT
CASRLGGTGELFF
>TRBJ2-7|TRBV6-5|NA|NA
TGTGCCAGCAGTTACGCAACCGACAGCTACGAGCAGTACTTC
CASSYATDSYEQYF
>TRBJ2-1|TRBV7-7|once|NA
TGTGCTAGCAGCTTGGCTCCGAACAATGAGCAGTTCTTC
CASSLAPNNEQFF
>TRBJ1-6|TRBV9|NA|TRBD1
TGTGCCAGCAGCGTTCTGACAGGGAATAATTCACCCCTCCACTTT
CASSVLTGNNSPLHF
>TRBJ2-2|TRBV11-1|NA|NA
TGTGCCAGCAGCTTCGGTCTTACCGGGGAGCTGTTTTTT
CASSFGLTGELFF
>TRBJ2-4|TRBV29-1|NA|TRBD2
TGCAGCGTTGTGGCGGGGGGGAACATTCAGTACTTC
CSVVAGGNIQYF
>TRBJ1-6|TRBV6-5|NA|NA
TGTGCCAGCAGACTAAAGAGGGTAATGAATTCACCCCTCCACTTT
CASRLKRVMNSPLHF
>TRBJ2-7|TRBV4-1|NA|TRBD2
TGCGCCAGCAGCCATCGCCTAGGGACTAGCGGGGGATCCAGCTCCTACGAGCAGTACTTC
CASSHRLGTSGGSSSYEQYF
>TRBJ1-1|TRBV5-6|NA|NA
TGTGCCAGCAGCTTGAGAGGGAGGAACACTGAAGCTTTCTTT
CASSLRGRNTEAFF
>TRBJ2-1|TRBV2|NA|TRBD1
TGTGCCAGCAGTCCCGACAGGGCCGGGAACAATGAGCAGTTCTTC
CASSPDRAGNNEQFF
>TRBJ2-3|TRBV9|NA|NA
TGTGCCAGCAGCGCAACGGAGGGGTACACAGATACGCAGTATTTT
CASSATEGYTDTQYF
>TRBJ1-4|TRBV27|NA|NA
TGTGCCAGCAGTGGAGTAGGGGTTGGAGAAAAACTGTTTTTT
CASSGVGVGEKLFF
>TRBJ2-4|TRBV7-8|NA|TRBD1
TGTGCCAGCAGCCGAGGACAGGGGGCGAGGTTGGACTTC
CASSRGQGARLDF
>TRBJ1-5|TRBV7-2|few|NA
TGTGCCAGCAGCTTATCTCAGGGTTTGGGTCAGCCCCAGCATTTT
CASSLSQGLGQPQHF